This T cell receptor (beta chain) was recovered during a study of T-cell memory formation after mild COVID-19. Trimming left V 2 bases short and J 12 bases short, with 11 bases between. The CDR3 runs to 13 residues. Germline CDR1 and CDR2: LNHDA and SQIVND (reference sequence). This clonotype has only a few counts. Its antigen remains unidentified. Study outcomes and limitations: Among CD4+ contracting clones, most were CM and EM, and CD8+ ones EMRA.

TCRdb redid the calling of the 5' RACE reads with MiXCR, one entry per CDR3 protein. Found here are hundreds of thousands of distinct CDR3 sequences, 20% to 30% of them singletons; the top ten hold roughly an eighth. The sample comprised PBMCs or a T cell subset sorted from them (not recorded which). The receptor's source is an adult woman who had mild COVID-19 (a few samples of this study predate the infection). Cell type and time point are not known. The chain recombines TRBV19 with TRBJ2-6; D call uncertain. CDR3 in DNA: TGTGCCAGTAGTATACCCGCTCCCAGCGTCCTGACTTTC. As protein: CASSIPAPSVLTF.